Shown below are 29 T cell receptor beta chains from a single sample sequenced in a study of PD-1 blockade in classical Hodgkin lymphoma. Each patient experienced a relapse that followed autologous stem cell transplantation, and brentuximab vedotin exposure varied. Using immunoSEQ multiplex PCR, the repertoire was profiled, and TCRdb retains in-frame clones only, with some absent. Here the sample spans 4,500 to 5,500 clones, around 60% being singletons. Sequenced material: peripheral blood mononuclear cells (PBMCs), taken before the second cycle of nivolumab. The source of these receptors is a human donor with classical Hodgkin lymphoma.

This clone occurred once. Other DNA sequences of this sample code for an identical CDR3. J is TRBJ1-1 and V is TRBV9, with 7 positions matching TRBD1. The CDR3 covers 15 residues. V shed 3 bases, J shed 2 bases, and the junction held 7 bases outside the gene matches. Germline assignment: CDR1 SGDLS and CDR2 YYNGEE. The CDR3 nucleotides are TGTGCCAGCAGCGCAGGGGGTGCCCTCAACACTGAAGCTTTCTTT. Its protein is CASSAGGALNTEAFF. Full variable domain (missing parts from reference TRBV9 and TRBJ1-1): DSGVTQTPKHLITATGQRVTLRCSPRSGDLSVYWYQQSLDQGLQFLIQYYNGEERAKGNILERFSAQQFPDLHSELNLSSLELGDSALYFCASSAGGALNTEAFFGQGTRLTVV.

The V gene is TRBV4-3, the J gene TRBJ2-3, with TRBD2 matching over 12 bases. Germline values: CDR1 LGHNA, CDR2 YSLEER. The V segment lost 2 bases and the J segment 4 bases; nucleotides outside the gene matches: 7. The CDR3 totals 17 residues. For the CDR3, the DNA is TGCGCCAGCAGCCAATCCTCGACTAGCGGGGGTGCAGATACGCAGTATTTT. Translated, it gives CASSQSSTSGGADTQYF.

The chain recombines TRBV27 with TRBJ2-6; D unresolved. This CDR3 region has 14 residues. V was pared by 5 bases and J by 1 base, with 6 bases between. CDR1 and CDR2 from the germline V gene are MNHEY and SMNVEV (reference sequence). CDR3 nucleotides: TGTGCCAGCAGTCCGGATTCTGGGGCCAACGTCCTGACTTTC. Its translation is CASSPDSGANVLTF.

This clone was counted a few times. Other DNA sequences in this sample translate to the same CDR3. V gene TRBV27 combines with J gene TRBJ1-4; no clear D. Trimming pared 5 bases from V and 5 bases from J, leaving 12 bases between. From germline, CDR1 is MNHEY and CDR2 SMNVEV (reference sequence). The CDR3 runs to 14 residues. The CDR3 loop reads CASSPQAGNEKLFF. CDR3 sequence (DNA): TGTGCCAGCAGTCCTCAGGCGGGAAATGAAAAACTGTTTTTT. Filled out from reference TRBV27 and TRBJ1-4, the complete variable domain reads EAQVTQNPRYLITVTGKKLTVTCSQNMNHEYMSWYRQDPGLGLRQIYYSMNVEVTDKGDVPEGYKVSRKEKRNFPLILESPSPNQTSLYFCASSPQAGNEKLFFGSGTQLSVL.

This chain links TRBV6-1 with TRBJ2-5; the D gene is possibly TRBD1 (5 bases). From germline, CDR1 is MNHNS and CDR2 SASEGT. The CDR3 has 13 residues. Trimming took off 7 bases at V and 2 bases at J, with 11 bases between the two ends. This CDR3 is CASTDSIQETQYF. The CDR3 region has the DNA TGTGCCAGCACCGACAGTATTCAAGAGACCCAGTACTTC.

The table lists this clone with a few counts. This CDR3 fails to terminate in the conserved phenylalanine or tryptophan, so it likely reflects a read error. The DNA is left out, because the CDR3 cannot be placed on it with certainty; the CDR3 is given as TCRdb lists it. V usage is TRBV20-1 and J usage is TRBJ2-7; TRBD1 is taken as the D call from the table, unchecked against the DNA. Germline CDR1 reads DFQATT; CDR2 reads SNEGSKA (reference sequence). Including both end residues, the CDR3 is 11 amino acids long. The CDR3 here is CSAGLRDRGAP.

V gene TRBV28 combines with J gene TRBJ2-4; 8 bases fit TRBD1. This CDR3 spans 14 amino acids. Germline loops: CDR1 MDHEN, CDR2 SYDVKM. The junction had 9 bases not matched to a gene; V was cut back by 6 bases and J by 8 bases. CDR3: CASRGPQGADIQYF. Written as DNA, the CDR3 is TGTGCCAGCAGGGGCCCCCAGGGGGCAGACATTCAGTACTTC.

V gene TRBV5-4 combines with J gene TRBJ2-1; 8 nucleotides line up with TRBD1. Germline CDR1 reads SGHNT; CDR2 reads YYREEE (reference sequence). The CDR3 is 15 residues long. With V trimmed by 3 bases and J by 8 bases, 10 bases remained unmatched. CDR3: CASSSSATGDYEQFF. CDR3 DNA: TGTGCCAGCAGCTCGTCCGCGACAGGGGACTATGAGCAGTTCTTC.

This sequence joins TRBV27 and TRBJ1-2; D is uncertain. Germline-derived CDR1 and CDR2 are MNHEY and SMNVEV (reference sequence). The CDR3 runs to 15 residues. The V end was cut by 5 bases, the J end by 4 bases, with 17 bases between. The CDR3 loop is CASSAPGLSPYGYTF. CDR3 nucleotides: TGTGCCAGCAGTGCCCCCGGCTTATCCCCCTATGGCTACACCTTC.

The sample holds one count of this clone. This chain joins TRBV27 and TRBJ1-6; D not certain. The V gene's germline CDR1 is MNHEY and CDR2 SMNVEV (reference sequence). The V end lost 6 bases, the J end lost 7 bases, and 10 bases lay between the germline ends. The CDR3 has 13 amino acids. The CDR3 DNA sequence: TGTGCCAGCAGCATCGGGGTGAATTCACCCCTCCACTTT. This sequence encodes CASSIGVNSPLHF.

This clone was counted a few times. V gene TRBV27 combines with J gene TRBJ2-1; 11 bases map to TRBD2. The length of the CDR3 is 16 residues. V shed 2 bases and J 6 bases; nucleotides not matched to a gene: 6. Germline V CDR1 and CDR2: MNHEY, SMNVEV (reference sequence). In DNA, the CDR3 is TGTGCCAGCAGTTTAGGAAGACTAGCGGGATTCAATGAGCAGTTCTTC. This gives the protein CASSLGRLAGFNEQFF.

The count of this clone is one. The chain is built from TRBV4-2 and TRBJ1-1, with D possibly matching TRBD1 (6 bases). V was pared by 4 bases and J by 6 bases, with 21 bases between. The CDR3 spans 16 residues. In germline, CDR1 is LGHNA, CDR2 YNFKEQ. The CDR3 here is CASSPDGGRMGAEAFF. The DNA for the CDR3 is TGTGCCAGCAGCCCCGACGGGGGGCGGATGGGAGCTGAAGCTTTCTTT.

V usage is TRBV4-1 and J usage is TRBJ1-1; D not certain. V was pared by 1 base and J by 1 base, with 10 bases between. Germline V gives CDR1 MGHRA, CDR2 YSYEKL. The CDR3 is made up of 15 amino acids. The CDR3 DNA reads TGCGCCAGCAGCCAAGGTGTCAGCCCGAACACTGAAGCTTTCTTT. As protein: CASSQGVSPNTEAFF.

V gene TRBV5-8 combines with J gene TRBJ1-2; TRBD1 might be the D (5 bases). The CDR3 spans 13 residues. The ends were cut back, 0 bases at V and 2 bases at J, with 5 bases in the middle. Germline V gives CDR1 SGHTS, CDR2 YDEGEE. The CDR3 sequence is CASSLGGNYGYTF. The CDR3 nucleotides are TGTGCCAGCAGCTTGGGGGGGAACTATGGCTACACCTTC.

The chain combines TRBV6-1 with TRBJ1-1; no definite D call. The length of the CDR3 is 15 residues. The germline V gene has CDR1 MNHNS and CDR2 SASEGT. The V and J ends lost 2 bases and 3 bases respectively, with 13 bases between them. CDR3 coding DNA: TGTGCCAGCAGTGAATGGCTCGGGGAGGACACTGAAGCTTTCTTT. Its translation: CASSEWLGEDTEAFF.

The rearrangement uses TRBV15 and TRBJ2-7, with 7 bases identical to TRBD1. Unmatched junction bases numbered 8, after V lost 3 bases and J lost 3 bases. The CDR3 is 15 amino acids. Germline CDR1 is LNHNV and CDR2 is YYDKDF (reference sequence). DNA of the CDR3: TGTGCCACCAGCAGCCCCGACAGGGCAGGCTACGAGCAGTACTTC. Amino acids: CATSSPDRAGYEQYF.

V usage is TRBV9 and J usage is TRBJ2-1, with D perhaps matching TRBD1 (6 bases). Germline V lookup: CDR1 SGDLS, CDR2 YYNGEE. Trimming left V 0 bases short and J 8 bases short, with 15 bases between. The CDR3 runs 15 residues. The CDR3 coding sequence is TGTGCCAGCAGCGTAGATTCAGGGGATAGAGATGAGCAGTTCTTC. Translation: CASSVDSGDRDEQFF.

This clone appeared a few times. The genes are TRBV6-1 and TRBJ1-2; TRBD1 is a possible D gene (5 bases). The V gene's germline CDR1 is MNHNS and CDR2 SASEGT. The V gene lost 5 bases and the J gene lost 6 bases, with 19 bases spanning the gap. The CDR3 extends over 15 amino acids. The CDR3, as DNA: TGTGCCAGCAGTTCCCAGGGAGGGACCCGGGATGGCTACACCTTC. Protein product: CASSSQGGTRDGYTF.

As regards this clone: The same CDR3 also results from other DNA sequences found in this sample. The chain joins TRBV5-1 to TRBJ1-5; D gene unclear. In germline, CDR1 is SGHRS, CDR2 YFSETQ. The CDR3 is made up of 13 amino acids. With 2 bases removed from V and 0 bases from J, the gap between germline ends came to 3 bases. Here the CDR3 DNA reads TGCGCCAGCAGCTTAGATAGCAATCAGCCCCAGCATTTT. Residues: CASSLDSNQPQHF. The complete variable domain, with remaining parts taken from reference TRBV5-1 and TRBJ1-5, reads KAGVTQTPRYLIKTRGQQVTLSCSPISGHRSVSWYQQTPGQGLQFLFEYFSETQRNKGNFPGRFSGRQFSNSRSEMNVSTLELGDSALYLCASSLDSNQPQHFGDGTRLSIL.

This clone was counted a few times. The chain couples TRBV11-2 to TRBJ2-1; 8 nucleotides match TRBD2. The V and J ends lost 7 bases and 9 bases, in that order; junction bases with no gene match: 17. Germline values: CDR1 SGHAT, CDR2 FQNNGV. The CDR3 runs to 16 residues. For the CDR3, the DNA is TGTGCCAGCACCCGATTAAGCGGGGGCCTTAATGGTGAGCAGTTCTTC. Translating it yields CASTRLSGGLNGEQFF.

Relative to its sample, this clone is medium-sized. The V and J genes are TRBV5-5 and TRBJ2-7; D is possibly TRBD1 (5 bases). The CDR3 has 13 amino acids. Germline CDR1 SGHKS, CDR2 YYEKEE (reference sequence). The V gene lost 2 bases and the J gene lost 4 bases, with 10 bases spanning the gap. The CDR3 sequence: CASSFPTAYEQYF. The CDR3 DNA sequence: TGTGCCAGCAGCTTCCCGACAGCTTACGAGCAGTACTTC.

V usage is TRBV6-1 and J usage is TRBJ2-6; D possibly corresponds to TRBD1 (6 bases). The germline V gene encodes CDR1 MNHNS and CDR2 SASEGT. The CDR3 is 13 residues long. V lost 4 bases and J 8 bases, leaving 9 bases between the germline ends. As DNA, the CDR3 is TGTGCCAGCAGTGGGGGACACCCCAACGTCCTGACTTTC. Translated, it gives CASSGGHPNVLTF.

This chain uses TRBV7-2 with TRBJ1-1; tentatively, D is TRBD1 (6 bases). The CDR3 runs 15 residues. Germline-derived CDR1 and CDR2 are SGHTA and FQGNSA. The ends were cut back, 3 bases at V and 0 bases at J, with 11 bases in the middle. The CDR3 protein is CASSLTGVMNTEAFF. CDR3 coding DNA: TGTGCCAGCAGCTTGACAGGAGTAATGAACACTGAAGCTTTCTTT. Combining the CDR3 with reference TRBV7-2 and TRBJ1-1 gives the whole variable domain GAGVSQSPSNKVTEKGKDVELRCDPISGHTALYWYRQSLGQGLEFLIYFQGNSAPDKSGLPSDRFSAERTGGSVSTLTIQRTQQEDSAVYLCASSLTGVMNTEAFFGQGTRLTVV.

The rearrangement joins TRBV7-2 to TRBJ2-7, with 8 bases aligning to TRBD2. V was clipped by 6 bases and J by 1 base; unmatched bases: 8. CDR1 and CDR2 from the germline V gene are SGHTA and FQGNSA. The CDR3 runs to 15 residues. The chain's CDR3 is CASRPGGGRSYEQYF. CDR3 sequence (DNA): TGTGCCAGCAGACCCGGGGGGGGTCGGTCCTACGAGCAGTACTTC.

The rearrangement joins TRBV6-5 to TRBJ2-7, with D perhaps matching TRBD2 (5 bases). The CDR3 is 13 amino acids. V shed 0 bases and J shed 3 bases, with 6 bases lying between them. The germline gives CDR1 MNHEY, CDR2 SVGAGI. The CDR3 coding sequence is TGTGCCAGCAGTTACTCGGCGGGCTACGAGCAGTACTTC. This sequence encodes CASSYSAGYEQYF.

The V gene is TRBV27, the J gene TRBJ2-7; D may correspond to TRBD1 or TRBD2 (5 bases each). CDR3 length: 14 amino acids. Germline lookup yields CDR1 MNHEY and CDR2 SMNVEV (reference sequence). Trimming took off 4 bases at V and 4 bases at J, with 14 bases between the two ends. CDR3 nucleotides: TGTGCCAGCAGTTGCGTGTGTGAGGGGTACGAGCAGTACTTC. This encodes CASSCVCEGYEQYF.

This chain uses TRBV30 with TRBJ1-1; 10 nucleotides line up with TRBD1. The CDR3 totals 16 residues. Germline V gives CDR1 GTSNPN, CDR2 SVGIG (reference sequence). Losses at the gene ends were 4 bases for V and 8 bases for J; bases not matched to a gene: 16. CDR3 region: CAWNPGTGDWGQEAFF. CDR3 in DNA: TGTGCCTGGAACCCCGGGACAGGGGATTGGGGGCAGGAAGCTTTCTTT.

The V gene is TRBV19, the J gene TRBJ1-2; TRBD1 matches 10 bases. V was clipped by 4 bases and J by 6 bases; unmatched bases: 5. CDR3 length: 14 amino acids. Germline values: CDR1 LNHDA, CDR2 SQIVND (reference sequence). The DNA for the CDR3 is TGTGCCAGTAGTACAGCGACAGGGGGCGATGGCTACACCTTC. Translating gives CASSTATGGDGYTF.

The chain employs TRBV21-1 and TRBJ2-3. TRBV21-1 is a documented pseudogene. This CDR3 spans 10 amino acids. CDR3: CASGPREEYF. The CDR3 DNA follows: TGTGCCAGCGGGCCAAGAGAGGAGTATTTT.